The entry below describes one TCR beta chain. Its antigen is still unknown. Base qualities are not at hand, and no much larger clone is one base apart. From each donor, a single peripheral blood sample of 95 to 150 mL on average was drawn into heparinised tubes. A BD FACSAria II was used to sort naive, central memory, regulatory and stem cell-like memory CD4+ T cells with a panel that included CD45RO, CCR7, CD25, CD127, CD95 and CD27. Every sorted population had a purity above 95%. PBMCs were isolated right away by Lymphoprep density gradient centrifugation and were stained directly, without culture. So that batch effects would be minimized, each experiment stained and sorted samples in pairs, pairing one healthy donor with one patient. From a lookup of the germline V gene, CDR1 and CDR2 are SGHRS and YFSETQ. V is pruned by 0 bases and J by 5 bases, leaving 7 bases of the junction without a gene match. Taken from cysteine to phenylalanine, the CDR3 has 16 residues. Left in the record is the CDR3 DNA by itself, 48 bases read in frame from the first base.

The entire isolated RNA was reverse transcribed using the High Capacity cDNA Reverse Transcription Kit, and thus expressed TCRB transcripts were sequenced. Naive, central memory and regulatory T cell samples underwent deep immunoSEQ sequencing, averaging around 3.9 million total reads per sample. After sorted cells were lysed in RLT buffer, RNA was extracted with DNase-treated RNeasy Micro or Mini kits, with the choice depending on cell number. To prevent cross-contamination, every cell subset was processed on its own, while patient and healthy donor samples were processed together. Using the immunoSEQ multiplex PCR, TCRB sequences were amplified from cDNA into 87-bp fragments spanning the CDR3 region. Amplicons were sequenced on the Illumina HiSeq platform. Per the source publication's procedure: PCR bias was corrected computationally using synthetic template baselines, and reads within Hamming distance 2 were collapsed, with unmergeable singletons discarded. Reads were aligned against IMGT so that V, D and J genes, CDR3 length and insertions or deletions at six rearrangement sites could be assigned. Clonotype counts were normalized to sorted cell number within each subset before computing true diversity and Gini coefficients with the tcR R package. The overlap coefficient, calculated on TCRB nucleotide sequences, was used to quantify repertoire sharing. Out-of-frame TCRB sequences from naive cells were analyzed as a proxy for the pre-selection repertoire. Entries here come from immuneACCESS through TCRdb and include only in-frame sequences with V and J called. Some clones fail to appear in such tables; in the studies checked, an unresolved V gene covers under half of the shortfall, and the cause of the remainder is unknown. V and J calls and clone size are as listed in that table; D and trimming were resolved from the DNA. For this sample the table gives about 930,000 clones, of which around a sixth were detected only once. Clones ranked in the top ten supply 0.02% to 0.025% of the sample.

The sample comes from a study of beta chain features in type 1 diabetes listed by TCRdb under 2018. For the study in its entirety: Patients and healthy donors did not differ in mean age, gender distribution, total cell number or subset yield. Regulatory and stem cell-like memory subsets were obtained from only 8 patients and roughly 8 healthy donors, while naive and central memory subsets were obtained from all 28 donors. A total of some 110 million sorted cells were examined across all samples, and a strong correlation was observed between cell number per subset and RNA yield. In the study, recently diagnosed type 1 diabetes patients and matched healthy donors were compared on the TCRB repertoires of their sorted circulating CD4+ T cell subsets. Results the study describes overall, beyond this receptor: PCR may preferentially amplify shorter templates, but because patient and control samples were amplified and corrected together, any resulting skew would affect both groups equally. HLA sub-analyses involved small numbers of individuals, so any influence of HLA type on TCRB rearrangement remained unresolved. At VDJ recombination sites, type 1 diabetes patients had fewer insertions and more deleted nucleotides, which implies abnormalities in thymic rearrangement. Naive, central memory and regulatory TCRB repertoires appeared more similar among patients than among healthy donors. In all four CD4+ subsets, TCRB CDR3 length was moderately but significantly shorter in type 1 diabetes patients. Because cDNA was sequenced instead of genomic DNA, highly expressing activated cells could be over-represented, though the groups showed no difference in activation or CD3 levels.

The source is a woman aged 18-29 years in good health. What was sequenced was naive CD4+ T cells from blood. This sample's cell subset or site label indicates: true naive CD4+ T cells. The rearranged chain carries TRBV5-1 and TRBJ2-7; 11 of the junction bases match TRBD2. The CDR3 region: CASSLVTSGSIHEQYF. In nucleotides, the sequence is TGCGCCAGCAGCTTGGTTACTAGCGGGAGTATCCACGAGCAGTACTTC.